This is a list of T cell receptor beta chains from one sample in a study of T cells in Graves' hyperthyroidism and ophthalmopathy. TCRdb reprocessed the multiplex PCR reads via MiXCR and lists one record per CDR3 protein. Seen here are roughly 500,000 distinct CDR3 sequences, roughly a sixth observed once, and the top ten hold about 29%. The sequenced material came from blood. All receptors derive from a woman in her 30s with Graves' ophthalmopathy. CDR3s include the opening cysteine and the closing phenylalanine or tryptophan. D genes are given only for firm matches. Not every row has a clone size; where given, it reads once, few, many or a size class.

J: TRBJ1-2; V: TRBV7-3; size: many; D: .; CDR3: CASSLTPDLLYGYTF; DNA: TGTGCCAGCAGCTTAACCCCCGACCTGCTTTATGGCTACACCTTC
J: TRBJ2-3; V: TRBV29-1; size: few; D: TRBD2; CDR3: CSVAGLAGGDTQYF; DNA: TGCAGCGTTGCGGGACTAGCGGGAGGTGATACGCAGTATTTT
J: TRBJ2-7; V: TRBV7-2; size: .; D: .; CDR3: CASSPYDPPYEQYF; DNA: TGTGCCAGCAGCCCCTACGACCCACCCTACGAGCAGTACTTC
J: TRBJ1-1; V: TRBV13; size: .; D: TRBD1; CDR3: CASSFLTGDQNTEAFF; DNA: TGTGCCAGCAGCTTTTTGACAGGGGACCAGAACACTGAAGCTTTCTTT
J: TRBJ1-1; V: TRBV5-8; size: many; D: .; CDR3: CASSSQGRMNTEAFF; DNA: TGTGCCAGCAGCTCGCAGGGGAGGATGAACACTGAAGCTTTCTTT
J: TRBJ2-3; V: TRBV20-1; size: few; D: .; CDR3: CSATTPADAQYF; DNA: TGCAGTGCTACCACTCCAGCCGATGCGCAGTATTTT
J: TRBJ2-1; V: TRBV29-1; size: many; D: TRBD2; CDR3: CSVGLAAYNEQFF; DNA: TGCAGCGTCGGACTAGCGGCCTACAATGAGCAGTTCTTC
J: TRBJ2-4; V: TRBV5-6; size: .; D: .; CDR3: CASSAYREAKNIQYF; DNA: TGTGCCAGCAGCGCATACAGGGAGGCCAAAAACATTCAGTACTTC
J: TRBJ2-7; V: TRBV20-1; size: few; D: TRBD2; CDR3: CSARDHATSGGTYEQYF; DNA: TGCAGTGCTAGAGACCACGCAACTAGCGGGGGCACCTACGAGCAGTACTTC
J: TRBJ2-2; V: TRBV10-2; size: .; D: .; CDR3: CASESEQADAGELFF; DNA: TGCGCCAGCGAATCGGAACAGGCGGATGCCGGGGAGCTGTTTTTT
J: TRBJ2-2; V: TRBV14; size: .; D: .; CDR3: CASSQGRDSANTGELFF; DNA: TGTGCCAGCAGCCAAGGTCGTGACAGTGCGAACACCGGGGAGCTGTTTTTT
J: TRBJ1-3; V: TRBV12-3/TRBV12-4; size: many; D: .; CDR3: CASSFSGNTIYF; DNA: TGTGCCAGCAGCTTCTCTGGAAACACCATATATTTT
J: TRBJ2-4; V: TRBV2; size: few; D: .; CDR3: CASSEVVGEAKNIQYF; DNA: TGTGCCAGCAGTGAAGTCGTGGGCGAGGCCAAAAACATTCAGTACTTC
J: TRBJ2-7; V: TRBV27; size: .; D: TRBD1; CDR3: CASIDRGRNEQYF; DNA: TGTGCCAGCATTGACAGGGGGCGAAACGAGCAGTACTTC